This T cell receptor (beta chain) was recovered during a study of blood T cell repertoires in COVID-19. In the study overall: Acute and convalescent COVID-19 specimens originated in the United States, Italy and Spain. From T cells, B-cell-depleted T cells, or PBMCs came the material, which was cDNA or gDNA.

Germline lookup yields CDR1 SGHRS and CDR2 YFSETQ. V lost 1 base, J lost 5 bases, and 4 bases stayed unmatched. There are 16 residues in the CDR3. Original processing notes: Reference gene primer amplification gave nucleated cell count estimates. Assay: immunoSEQ multiplex PCR; the TCRdb copy retains only in-frame clones and omits some. V and J calls and clone size follow that table, whereas D and trimming were derived from the DNA. The data contain around 260,000 clones, approximately 87% of them singletons. This TCR was recovered from a man in his 60s who had recovered from COVID-19. The rearrangement uses TRBV5-1 and TRBJ2-5, with TRBD2 matching 14 bases. The sequencing sample was made of peripheral blood. CDR3 bases: TGCGCCAGCAGCTTGTTAGGGACTAGCGGGAGTGAGACCCAGTACTTC. This gives the protein CASSLLGTSGSETQYF.